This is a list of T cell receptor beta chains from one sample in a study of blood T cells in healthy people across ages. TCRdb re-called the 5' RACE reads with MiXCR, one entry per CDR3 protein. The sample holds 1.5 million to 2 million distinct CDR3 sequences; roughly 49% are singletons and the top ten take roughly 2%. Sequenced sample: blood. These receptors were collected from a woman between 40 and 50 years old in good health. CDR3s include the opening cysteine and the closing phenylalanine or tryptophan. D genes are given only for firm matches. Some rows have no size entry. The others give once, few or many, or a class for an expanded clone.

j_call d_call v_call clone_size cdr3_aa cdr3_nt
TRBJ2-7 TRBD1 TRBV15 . CATRSLRDRGYEQYF TGTGCCACCAGATCGCTCCGGGACAGGGGATACGAGCAGTACTTC
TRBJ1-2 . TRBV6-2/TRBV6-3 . CASASEGGWNGYTF TGTGCCAGCGCCTCGGAGGGGGGTTGGAATGGCTACACCTTC
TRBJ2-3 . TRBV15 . CATSSLVIRADMQYF TGTGCCACCAGCAGTCTAGTGATTCGTGCAGATATGCAGTATTTT
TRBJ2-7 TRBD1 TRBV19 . CASSKDWTGAYEQYF TGTGCCAGTAGTAAAGACTGGACAGGGGCCTACGAGCAGTACTTC
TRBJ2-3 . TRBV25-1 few CASTEGDFPTDTQYF TGTGCCAGCACCGAGGGGGACTTCCCCACAGATACGCAGTATTTT
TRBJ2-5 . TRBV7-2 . CASSLAIGGRETQYF TGTGCCAGCAGCTTAGCTATTGGGGGCCGGGAGACCCAGTACTTC
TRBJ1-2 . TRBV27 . CASGPRLVEGYTF TGTGCCAGCGGCCCCCGTTTGGTGGAGGGCTACACCTTC
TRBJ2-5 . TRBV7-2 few CASSSRLTQETQYF TGTGCCAGCAGCAGCCGACTAACCCAAGAGACCCAGTACTTC
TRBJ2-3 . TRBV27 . CASSPAGAPVRADTQYF TGTGCCAGCAGTCCCGCAGGTGCCCCAGTTAGGGCAGATACGCAGTATTTT
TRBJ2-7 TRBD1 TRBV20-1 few CSARDRTTGTAYEQYF TGCAGTGCTAGAGATCGTACAACCGGGACAGCCTACGAGCAGTACTTC
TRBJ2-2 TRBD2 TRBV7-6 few CASSLVQGGAGELFF TGTGCCAGCAGCTTAGTCCAGGGAGGGGCCGGGGAGCTGTTTTTT
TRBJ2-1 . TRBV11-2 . CASSPLRSYNEQFF TGTGCCAGCAGCCCCTTGCGCTCCTACAATGAGCAGTTCTTC
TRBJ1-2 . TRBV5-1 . CASSPGQTLNNGYTF TGCGCCAGCAGCCCCGGACAGACCCTGAATAATGGCTACACCTTC
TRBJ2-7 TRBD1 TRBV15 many CATSSRGQASYEQYF TGTGCCACCAGCAGTAGGGGACAGGCATCCTACGAGCAGTACTTC
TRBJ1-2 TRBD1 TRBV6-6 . CASSKLGQENYGYTF TGTGCCAGCAGTAAATTGGGACAGGAGAACTATGGCTACACCTTC
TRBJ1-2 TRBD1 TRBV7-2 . CASSLGRQGGYGYTF TGTGCCAGCAGCTTAGGTCGACAGGGGGGATATGGCTACACCTTC
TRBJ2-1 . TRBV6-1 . CASSDRVFSYNEQFF TGTGCCAGCAGTGACAGGGTATTTTCCTACAATGAGCAGTTCTTC
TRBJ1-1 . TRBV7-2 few CASTIRGNTEAFF TGTGCCAGCACCATCCGGGGGAACACTGAAGCTTTCTTT
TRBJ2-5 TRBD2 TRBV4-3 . CASSPTSGGAQTQYF TGCGCCAGCAGCCCGACTAGCGGGGGGGCGCAGACCCAGTACTTC
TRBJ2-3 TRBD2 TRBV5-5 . CASSSGGVADTQYF TGTGCCAGCAGCTCGGGAGGGGTGGCAGATACGCAGTATTTT
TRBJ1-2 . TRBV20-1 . CSASPYQGLGYGYTF TGCAGTGCTAGTCCCTATCAGGGACTGGGCTATGGCTACACCTTC
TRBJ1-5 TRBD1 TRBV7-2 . CANSRQGLSNQPQHF TGTGCCAACAGCCGACAGGGGCTTAGCAATCAGCCCCAGCATTTT